The 10 T cell receptor beta chains presented below share a single source sample, sequenced in a study of cytomegalovirus exposure and HLA in healthy donors. Amplification used 60 Vbeta primers and 13 Jbeta primers. The method was immunoSEQ multiplex PCR; TCRdb's version includes in-frame clones alone and lacks a portion of them. The table has 130,000 to 150,000 clones, around three quarters seen once. The material sequenced was PBMCs. These receptors all stem from a man aged 35 to 55 in good health and CMV-seropositive.

Note on this clone: At one boundary the junction diverges from the germline segment, which might be a read error. This same CDR3 is encoded by further DNA sequences in the sample. The chain has TRBV7-8 and TRBJ1-3; D uncertain. This CDR3 region has 16 residues. The germline V gene has CDR1 SGHVS and CDR2 FQNEAQ. The CDR3 spells CASSLNRGSRGNTIYF. For the CDR3, the DNA is TGTGCCAGCAGCTTAAATCGAGGGTCTCGGGGAAACACTATATATTTT. The full variable domain, with the rest looked up from reference TRBV7-8 and TRBJ1-3, is GAGVSQSPRYKVAKRGQDVALRCDPISGHVSLFWYQQALGQGPEFLTYFQNEAQLDKSGLPSDRFFAERPEGSVSTLKIQRTQQEDSAVYLCASSLNRGSRGNTIYFGEGSWLTVV.

The chain links TRBV25-1 to TRBJ2-7, with TRBD1 identical over 9 bases. The trim removed 5 bases at V and 5 bases at J, leaving 7 bases unmatched. This CDR3 spans 14 amino acids. Germline values: CDR1 MGHDK, CDR2 SYGVNS. The CDR3 here is CASSIGTGIHEQYF. CDR3 nucleotide sequence: TGTGCCAGCAGTATTGGGACAGGGATCCACGAGCAGTACTTC.

The V and J genes are TRBV19 and TRBJ1-2; 8 positions match TRBD1. The V gene end was trimmed by 7 bases and the J gene end by 2 bases; junction bases not matched to a gene: 9. CDR3 length equals 15 residues. Germline loops: CDR1 LNHDA, CDR2 SQIVND (reference sequence). In DNA form, the CDR3 reads TGTGCCAGTAACCCCGGACAGGGCGGGAACTATGGCTACACCTTC. Residues: CASNPGQGGNYGYTF. The variable domain in full, with the rest retrieved from reference TRBV19 and TRBJ1-2, is DGGITQSPKYLFRKEGQNVTLSCEQNLNHDAMYWYRQDPGQGLRLIYYSQIVNDFQKGDIAEGYSVSREKKESFPLTVTSAQKNPTAFYLCASNPGQGGNYGYTFGSGTRLTVV.

The chain carries TRBV15 and TRBJ1-2, with 7 bases that match TRBD1. CDR3 length: 17 residues. Trimming at V came to 5 bases and at J to 4 bases, leaving 16 bases not matched to a gene. Germline V gene lookup returns CDR1 LNHNV and CDR2 YYDKDF (reference sequence). The CDR3 DNA reads TGTGCCACCAGCGGCGATATTGGACAGGAAGAGAGCTATGGCTACACCTTC. Translating it yields CATSGDIGQEESYGYTF.

The rearrangement links TRBV28 to TRBJ2-3, with D tentatively TRBD1 (6 bases). The CDR3 is 13 amino acids. Germline CDR1 and CDR2: MDHEN and SYDVKM. V was trimmed by 2 bases and J by 5 bases, leaving 8 bases between them. The DNA for the CDR3 is TGTGCCAGCAGTTTACCGGACAGAGATACGCAGTATTTT. This gives the protein CASSLPDRDTQYF.

This clone was seen more than once but under ten times. The rearrangement uses TRBV28 and TRBJ2-7, with 8 bases matching TRBD1. Germline loops: CDR1 MDHEN, CDR2 SYDVKM. The ends lost 5 bases at V and 9 bases at J; junction bases unmatched: 15. This CDR3 is built from 15 residues. CDR3 nucleotide sequence: TGTGCCAGCAGTGACCTGGGGACAGGTGGGATCGGGCAGTACTTC. Protein product: CASSDLGTGGIGQYF.

The V and J genes are TRBV4-2 and TRBJ2-5; 8 bases match TRBD2. The J call may be wrong; the DNA end is better matched by TRBJ2-7. Per germline, CDR1 LGHNA and CDR2 YNFKEQ. This CDR3 has 15 amino acids. CDR3 sequence reads: CASSHSSGSSYEQYF. DNA of the CDR3: TGTGCCAGCAGCCATTCGAGCGGGAGCTCCTACGAGCAGTACTTC.

This clone was seen only once. The genes are TRBV7-3 and TRBJ1-1; tentatively, D is TRBD1 (6 bases). Deletions cut 2 bases from V and 1 base from J, with 11 bases between. Germline CDR1 reads SGHTA; CDR2 reads FQGTGA. This CDR3 region has 15 residues. CDR3 amino acids: CASSLGGARNTEAFF. The CDR3 DNA reads TGTGCCAGCAGCTTAGGGGGGGCCCGGAACACTGAAGCTTTCTTT.

This rearrangement joins TRBV7-2 to TRBJ1-2; D is unclear. The CDR3 runs to 14 residues. The V gene's germline CDR1 is SGHTA and CDR2 FQGNSA. The V end was cut by 1 base, the J end by 1 base, with 7 bases between. The CDR3 DNA follows: TGTGCCAGCAGCTTAGAATCTAGTAACTATGGCTACACCTTC. Translated: CASSLESSNYGYTF.

The rearrangement uses TRBV7-2 and TRBJ2-7; 12 bases are shared with TRBD2. The J segment lost 4 bases and the V segment lost 2 bases, leaving 9 bases of the junction unmatched. CDR1 is SGHTA and CDR2 is FQGNSA in the germline V gene. This CDR3 has 17 amino acids. CDR3 in amino acids: CASSLTSGRPNPYEQYF. CDR3 coding DNA: TGTGCCAGCAGCTTAACTAGCGGGAGGCCAAACCCGTACGAGCAGTACTTC.